The sequence of this T cell receptor beta chain was determined in a study of T-cell reconstitution after alpha-beta-depleted transplantation in children. The V end was cut by 2 bases, the J end by 7 bases, with 17 bases between. CDR3 length: 14 amino acids. CDR1 is DFQATT and CDR2 is SNEGSKA in the germline V gene (reference sequence). Preparing the TCRbeta library involved the use of unique molecular identifiers. TCRdb reprocessed the PCR reads with MiXCR, giving one entry per CDR3 protein. The sample has about 280,000 distinct CDR3 sequences; approximately 10% are singletons. General observations from the study: Recipient T cells and thymic progenitors that survived gave rise to the high TCRbeta diversity observed at day 60 in some patients. At around two months after transplant, the alpha-beta T cells were reportedly derived from several hundred expanded clones that came from non-depleted graft cells. T-cell counts and diversity at one year following transplant were attributed mainly to newly produced T cells.

This clonotype was found many times. The antigen is not known. This specimen consisted of peripheral blood, obtained 180 days after TCRalphabeta/CD19-depleted stem cell transplant. The source is a male patient aged 2-15 years who had a stem cell transplant for chronic granulomatous disease, so the T cells may come from the graft donor. The chain recombines TRBV20-1 with TRBJ2-5, with D hard to call. The CDR3 coding sequence is TGCAGTGCTAGAAAGGGCCTCCCGGAGAGGACCCAGTACTTC. This encodes CSARKGLPERTQYF.